This entry describes one TCR beta chain. Its target is unknown. This specimen belongs to a study of cytomegalovirus exposure and HLA in healthy donors. Trimming took off 4 bases at V and 0 bases at J, with 16 bases between the two ends. From germline, CDR1 is SGHNT and CDR2 YYREEE (reference sequence). CDR3 length equals 16 residues. Researchers ran the PCR with 60 Vbeta and 13 Jbeta primers. Assay used: immunoSEQ multiplex PCR; TCRdb lists only in-frame clones, some missing. The sample includes 60,000 to 100,000 clones, around 78% seen only once; the top ten take roughly 1.5%. Whole-study results and caveats: The study recorded 150 to 200 TCR beta chains that were cytomegalovirus-associated.

The sample taken for sequencing was PBMCs. This sequence originates from a man between 35 and 55 years old in good health and CMV-seronegative. The chain is built from TRBV5-4 and TRBJ1-1; unclear D gene. CDR3 residues: CASSPRTAGVNTEAFF. The CDR3 coding sequence is TGTGCCAGCAGCCCCCGGACGGCGGGTGTGAACACTGAAGCTTTCTTT. The variable domain in full, with the rest retrieved from reference TRBV5-4 and TRBJ1-1, is ETGVTQSPTHLIKTRGQQVTLRCSSQSGHNTVSWYQQALGQGPQFIFQYYREEENGRGNFPPRFSGLQFPNYSSELNVNALELDDSALYLCASSPRTAGVNTEAFFGQGTRLTVV.